The clone carrying this TCR beta chain was seen only a few times. Its target is not known. The CDR3 sequence is 15 residues long. Germline values: CDR1 SGHNT, CDR2 YYREEE (reference sequence). V lost 0 bases, J lost 2 bases, and 10 bases lay in between. Primers included in the PCR were 60 Vbeta and 13 Jbeta primers. Method: immunoSEQ multiplex PCR; TCRdb's copy keeps in-frame clones and lacks some. In the table there are 120,000 to 150,000 clones, about four fifths of which are singletons. The data originate from a study of cytomegalovirus exposure and HLA in healthy donors. The study, taken as a whole, reports: Analysis performed later showed TCR beta chains linked to HLA being more clonally expanded than equally common others. Prior analysis indicated that the majority of TCR beta V segments exhibited productivity approximately 87% or approximately 30% of the time.

Specimen: PBMCs. The rearrangement links TRBV5-4 to TRBJ2-3, with D maybe TRBD2 (5 bases). The sequence derives from a middle-aged woman in good health and CMV-seropositive. The CDR3 loop is CASSLGSVPTDTQYF. DNA for the CDR3: TGTGCCAGCAGCTTGGGTAGCGTGCCCACAGATACGCAGTATTTT.